This TCR beta chain was sequenced for a study of blood T cell repertoires in COVID-19. About the research overall: Sample material is recorded as cDNA or gDNA derived from T cells, B-cell-depleted T cells, or PBMCs.

Profiling relied on immunoSEQ multiplex PCR, and the TCRdb table lists in-frame clones only, not all of them. The sample consists of about 410,000 clones, about 89% of them appearing once. V shed 5 bases and J shed 0 bases, with 6 bases lying between them. This CDR3 comprises 13 residues. Germline V gene data show CDR1 as SGHRS and CDR2 as YFSETQ. Seattle's enrolled individuals joined amid active infection and were then monitored longitudinally. The TCR originated in a woman between 40 and 55 years old with COVID-19, enrolled during active disease. Input material: peripheral blood. The chain recombines TRBV5-1 with TRBJ2-1; D is undetermined. This chain's CDR3 is CASRPSSYNEQFF. The CDR3 region has the DNA TGCGCCAGCAGACCGAGCTCCTACAATGAGCAGTTCTTC.